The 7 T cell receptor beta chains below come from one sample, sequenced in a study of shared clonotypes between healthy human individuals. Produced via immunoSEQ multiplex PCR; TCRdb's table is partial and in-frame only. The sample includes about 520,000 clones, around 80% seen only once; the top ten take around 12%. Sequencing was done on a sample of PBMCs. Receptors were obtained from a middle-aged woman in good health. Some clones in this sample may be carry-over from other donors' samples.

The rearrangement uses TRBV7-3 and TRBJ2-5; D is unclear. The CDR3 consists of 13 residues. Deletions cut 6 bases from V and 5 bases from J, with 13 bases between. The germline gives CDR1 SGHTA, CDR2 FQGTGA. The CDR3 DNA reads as TGTGCCAGCAGTCCTTCCCCTTGGGAGACCCAGTACTTC. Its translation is CASSPSPWETQYF.

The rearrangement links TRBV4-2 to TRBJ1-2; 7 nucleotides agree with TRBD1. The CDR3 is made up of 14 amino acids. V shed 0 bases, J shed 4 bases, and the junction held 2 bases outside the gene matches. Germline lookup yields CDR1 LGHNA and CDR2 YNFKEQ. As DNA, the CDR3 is TGTGCCAGCAGCCAAGAGTGGACAGGCTATGGCTACACCTTC. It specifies CASSQEWTGYGYTF.

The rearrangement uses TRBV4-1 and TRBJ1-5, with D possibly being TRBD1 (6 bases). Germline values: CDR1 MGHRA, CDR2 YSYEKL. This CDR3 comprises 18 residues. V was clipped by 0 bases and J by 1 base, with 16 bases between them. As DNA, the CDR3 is TGCGCCAGCAGCCAAGATTTAGTCGGGGGGGCAAGCAATCAGCCCCAGCATTTT. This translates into CASSQDLVGGASNQPQHF.

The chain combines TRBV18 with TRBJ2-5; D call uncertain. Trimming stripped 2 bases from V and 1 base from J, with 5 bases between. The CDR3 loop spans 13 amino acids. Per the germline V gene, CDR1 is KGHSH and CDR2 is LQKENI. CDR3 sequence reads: CASSPGVQETQYF. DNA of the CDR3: TGTGCCAGCTCACCAGGGGTCCAAGAGACCCAGTACTTC.

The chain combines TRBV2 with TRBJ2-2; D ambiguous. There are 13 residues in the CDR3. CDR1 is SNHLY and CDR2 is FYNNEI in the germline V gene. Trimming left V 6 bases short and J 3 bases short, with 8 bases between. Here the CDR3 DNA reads TGTGCCAGCAGCATAACAGACACCGGGGAGCTGTTTTTT. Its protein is CASSITDTGELFF.

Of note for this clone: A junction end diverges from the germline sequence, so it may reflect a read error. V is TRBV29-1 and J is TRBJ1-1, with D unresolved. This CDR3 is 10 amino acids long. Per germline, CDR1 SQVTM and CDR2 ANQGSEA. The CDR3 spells CSVMYTEAFF. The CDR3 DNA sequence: TGCAGCGTTATGTACACTGAGGCTTTCTTT.

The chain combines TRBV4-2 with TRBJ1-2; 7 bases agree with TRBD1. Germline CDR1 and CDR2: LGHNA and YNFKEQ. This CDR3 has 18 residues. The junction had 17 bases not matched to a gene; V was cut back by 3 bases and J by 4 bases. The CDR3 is CASSQSYRGSFGGYGYTF. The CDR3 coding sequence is TGTGCCAGCAGCCAGTCGTACAGGGGCAGCTTTGGAGGCTATGGCTACACCTTC.